The 18 T cell receptor beta chains in this list originate from one sample, sequenced in a study of T-cell reconstitution after alpha-beta-depleted transplantation in children (dated by TCRdb to 2016 to 2017). The sample's treatment or condition label, decoded: allogeneic hematopoietic cell transplantation with graft depleted of TCRalphabeta T cells and CD19 B cells. Receptor libraries were prepared by PCR. Sequencing took place on an Illumina HiSeq 2500. To normalize quantification of the TCRbeta repertoire, the TCR libraries were built with molecular barcoding that relied on unique molecular identifiers. The raw public reads went through TCRdb reprocessing: fastp at Q25, MiXCR clone calling, in-frame beta chains kept. Rows matching on CDR3 protein sequence are summarized as one entry with the most common DNA and genes. This sample is represented by about 580,000 distinct CDR3 sequences; about 23% of them were singletons. The ten largest make up less than 15% of the sample.

Specimen: PBMCs, mostly from graft donor cells, collected 360 days after TCRalphabeta/CD19-depleted stem cell transplant. The source of these receptors is a boy younger than two who had a stem cell transplant for acute myeloid leukemia, so the T cells may come from the graft donor.

This clonotype occurred a few times. The chain uses TRBV6-1 and TRBJ1-2; no reliable D call. There are 17 residues in the CDR3. CDR1 MNHNS and CDR2 SASEGT come from the germline V gene. V dropped 6 bases and J dropped 3 bases, with 23 bases sitting between them. The CDR3 nucleotides are TGTGCCAGCAGCGGCCACATAGGGTACCCCGCTGACTATGGCTACACCTTC. Translating gives CASSGHIGYPADYGYTF.

The chain couples TRBV20-1 to TRBJ2-3; either TRBD1 or TRBD2 may fit D (5 bases each). Germline CDR1 reads DFQATT; CDR2 reads SNEGSKA (reference sequence). The CDR3 covers 13 residues. Deletions cut 4 bases from V and 9 bases from J, with 17 bases between. This CDR3 is CSAMGHPGRTQYF. The CDR3, as DNA: TGCAGTGCTATGGGCCACCCGGGGCGGACGCAGTATTTT.

There are a few counts of this clonotype. The gene calls are TRBV19 and TRBJ2-4; 7 bases line up with TRBD1. Germline CDR1 and CDR2: LNHDA and SQIVND (reference sequence). The CDR3 is made up of 12 amino acids. Unmatched junction bases numbered 6, after V lost 11 bases and J lost 5 bases. The chain's CDR3 is CAVTGVENIQYF. CDR3 nucleotide sequence: TGTGCCGTAACAGGGGTAGAAAACATTCAGTACTTC.

This clonotype was seen more than once but under ten times. CDR3 nucleotides: TGCAGTGCTAAAGGCCCCCGGCTAGCGGGGTTTGGTGAGCAGTTCTTC. Its protein product is CSAKGPRLAGFGEQFF. The chain is built from TRBV20-1 and TRBJ2-1; 9 bases map to TRBD2. The CDR3 covers 16 residues. Germline assignment: CDR1 DFQATT and CDR2 SNEGSKA (reference sequence). The V gene end was trimmed by 4 bases and the J gene end by 9 bases; junction bases not matched to a gene: 16.

The chain recombines TRBV2 with TRBJ1-5, with 7 bases that match TRBD1. With 5 bases clipped from V and 0 bases from J, the junction kept 10 bases outside the gene matches. The CDR3 contains 17 residues. Germline V gene lookup returns CDR1 SNHLY and CDR2 FYNNEI. CDR3 sequence (DNA): TGTGCCAGCAGTCAGGGACAGTTTCCCTATAGCAATCAGCCCCAGCATTTT. Encoded protein: CASSQGQFPYSNQPQHF.

This sequence joins TRBV29-1 and TRBJ1-2; D possibly corresponds to TRBD1 (6 bases). V lost 7 bases to trimming and J lost 8 bases, with 14 bases between them. This CDR3 has 11 amino acids. Germline CDR1 reads SQVTM; CDR2 reads ANQGSEA. The CDR3, as DNA: TGCAGCGCTGTCAGGGGCCGGGGCTACACCTTC. It specifies CSAVRGRGYTF. The full variable domain, its missing parts supplied by reference TRBV29-1 and TRBJ1-2, is SAVISQKPSRDICQRGTSLTIQCQVDSQVTMMFWYRQQPGQSLTLIATANQGSEATYESGFVIDKFPISRPNLTFSTLTVSNMSPEDSSIYLCSAVRGRGYTFGSGTRLTVV.

The J gene is TRBJ1-2, the V gene TRBV6-5; no reliable D call. V was shortened by 5 bases and J by 6 bases, with 10 bases between the two germline ends. Germline loops: CDR1 MNHEY, CDR2 SVGAGI. There are 12 residues in the CDR3. The CDR3 DNA reads TGTGCCAGCAGTCAGGACGGTCATGGCTACACCTTC. Translating it yields CASSQDGHGYTF.

The sample holds many counts of this clonotype. This chain uses TRBV12-3 or TRBV12-4 with TRBJ1-4; D remains unclear. This CDR3 region has 14 residues. Trimming stripped 3 bases from V and 8 bases from J, with 13 bases between. The CDR3 region is CASSFAPVGEKLFF. The DNA of the CDR3 is TGTGCCAGCAGTTTCGCCCCCGTAGGAGAAAAACTGTTTTTT.

This clonotype was seen ten or more times. This rearrangement joins TRBV12-3 or TRBV12-4 to TRBJ2-3; tentative D call: TRBD2 (6 bases). Trimming pared 10 bases from V and 10 bases from J, leaving 18 bases between. The CDR3 spans 12 residues. In DNA form, the CDR3 reads TGTGCCACCAGAGAGGGTTGGGGGGCGCAGTATTTT. It yields the protein CATREGWGAQYF.

The CDR3 reads CASSYRSGTGEETQYF. CDR3 sequence (DNA): TGTGCCAGCAGTTACCGCTCCGGGACAGGGGAAGAGACCCAGTACTTC. The chain employs TRBV6-2 or TRBV6-3 and TRBJ2-5; 10 nucleotides match TRBD1. Trimming removed 2 bases from V and 3 bases from J; junction bases left unmatched: 6. The CDR3 runs to 16 residues. Germline CDR1 and CDR2: MNHEY and SVGEGT.

This clonotype was observed at least ten times. The V and J genes are TRBV5-1 and TRBJ2-2, with a possible D match to TRBD2 (7 bases). Deletions cut 2 bases from V and 0 bases from J, with 11 bases between. The length of the CDR3 is 16 residues. The V gene's germline CDR1 is SGHRS and CDR2 YFSETQ. CDR3 DNA sequence: TGCGCCAGCAGCTTTGCGGGGGCCCCGAACACCGGGGAGCTGTTTTTT. This encodes CASSFAGAPNTGELFF.

The rearrangement uses TRBV2 and TRBJ2-2; 9 nucleotides agree with TRBD2. This CDR3 is 17 amino acids long. The junction had 9 bases not matched to a gene; V was cut back by 6 bases and J by 1 base. In germline, CDR1 is SNHLY, CDR2 FYNNEI. The CDR3 sequence is CASRGTSSGVNTGELFF. The CDR3 coding sequence is TGTGCCAGCAGGGGAACCTCTAGCGGGGTGAACACCGGGGAGCTGTTTTTT.

The V call is TRBV29-1, the J call TRBJ1-1, with D tentatively TRBD1 (6 bases). The germline V and J ends were trimmed by 4 bases and 4 bases, with 13 bases remaining between them. The CDR3 spans 13 residues. Germline V gene data show CDR1 as SQVTM and CDR2 as ANQGSEA. CDR3 region: CSVVWGAGTEAFF. CDR3 coding DNA: TGCAGCGTTGTATGGGGGGCCGGCACTGAAGCTTTCTTT.

This chain links TRBV11-2 with TRBJ1-2; D gene unclear. Trimming removed 3 bases at V and 7 bases at J, with 12 bases between. Per germline, CDR1 SGHAT and CDR2 FQNNGV. The CDR3 totals 13 residues. CDR3 sequence: CASSLDRKAGYTF. The CDR3 nucleotides read TGTGCCAGCAGCTTGGATCGAAAGGCTGGCTACACCTTC.

The chain couples TRBV5-1 to TRBJ2-3, with 13 positions matching TRBD2. Trimming took 4 bases from V and 4 from J; bases not matched to a gene: 6. This CDR3 contains 16 residues. Germline V gene data show CDR1 as SGHRS and CDR2 as YFSETQ. The CDR3 coding sequence is TGCGCCAGCAGCCGGGGACTAGCGGGGATAGCAGATACGCAGTATTTT. It yields the protein CASSRGLAGIADTQYF.

This clonotype was seen a few times. V usage is TRBV7-2 and J usage is TRBJ2-1; D uncertain. Germline V CDR1 and CDR2: SGHTA, FQGNSA. CDR3 size: 15 residues. Trimming cost V 5 bases and J 1 base, with 12 bases left between them. This CDR3 is CASSARRVSYNEQFF. The CDR3 DNA sequence: TGTGCCAGCAGCGCTCGACGGGTATCCTACAATGAGCAGTTCTTC.

The genes are TRBV29-1 and TRBJ2-1; D gene uncertain. Germline V gives CDR1 SQVTM, CDR2 ANQGSEA. V was pared by 8 bases and J by 0 bases, with 14 bases between. The CDR3 contains 14 residues. In nucleotides, the CDR3 is TGCAGCCATGGTTGGAAGAGCTCCTACAATGAGCAGTTCTTC. It codes for CSHGWKSSYNEQFF.

This clonotype turned up a few times. The J gene is TRBJ1-6, the V gene TRBV6-1; 8 nucleotides line up with TRBD1. J lost 10 bases, V lost 6 bases, and 11 bases had no gene match. CDR3 length equals 15 residues. Germline CDR1 MNHNS, CDR2 SASEGT. The CDR3 region is CASSVDRVLSSPLHF. The CDR3 region has the DNA TGTGCCAGCAGCGTGGACAGGGTTTTAAGCTCACCCCTCCACTTT.